The T cell receptor (beta chain) under discussion was sequenced for a study of blood T cells in healthy people across ages. Overall study results and limits: When set beside aged donors, long-lived donors presented more naive CD4+ cells and higher diversity.

Concerning this clonotype itself: Its cognate antigen is unknown. A read error may account for a junction end that differs from germline.

Germline values: CDR1 LGHNA, CDR2 YNFKEQ. The CDR3 sequence is 18 residues long. For the second PCR, which ran for roughly 7 to 11 cycles, a sample-barcoded 5' primer and a J-beta primer mix were used. TCRdb reprocessed the 5' RACE reads with MiXCR, giving one entry per CDR3 protein. Here the sample spans 630,000 or so distinct CDR3 sequences, about 30% being singletons. The study isolated at least 6.5 million PBMCs from each sample. Per individual sample, total RNA of at least 5 micrograms was extracted. V and J are TRBV4-2 and TRBJ1-1, with D unclear. Sequencing used blood. This TCR was sampled from a woman over 75 in good health. The CDR3 bases are TGTGCCAGCAGCCAAGATTTTCAGGCCCCGATCGGGAACGCTGAAGCTTTCTTT. This encodes CASSQDFQAPIGNAEAFF.